The rows below give T cell receptor beta chains drawn from one sample of a study of beta chain features in type 1 diabetes. The method was immunoSEQ multiplex PCR; TCRdb's version includes in-frame clones alone and lacks a portion of them. In the table there are about 740,000 clones, about an eighth of which are singletons. What was sequenced was naive CD4+ T cells from blood. The receptors shown here come from a man aged 18 to 35 with type 1 diabetes. The CDR3 runs from the conserved cysteine through the conserved F or W. D genes are given only for firm matches. Where a row states a size, it is once, few, many or the class of an expanded clone; other rows omit it.

v_call	d_call	j_call	clone_size	cdr3_length	cdr3_aa	cdr3_nt
TRBV15	TRBD1	TRBJ2-5	few	15	CATSRDGTGKETQYF	TGTGCCACCAGCAGAGATGGGACAGGGAAAGAGACCCAGTACTTC
TRBV18	NA	TRBJ2-3	few	14	CASSRQGSTDTQYF	TGTGCCAGCTCACGTCAGGGGAGCACAGATACGCAGTATTTT
TRBV5-1	NA	TRBJ2-7	few	14	CASSLGQATYEQYF	TGCGCCAGCAGCTTGGGCCAGGCGACCTACGAGCAGTACTTC
TRBV30	NA	TRBJ1-1	few	12	CAWSGQGQTAFF	TGTGCCTGGAGCGGTCAGGGCCAAACAGCTTTCTTT
TRBV7-9	TRBD2	TRBJ2-3	few	19	CASSRPGVAGKPSTDTQYF	TGTGCCAGCAGCCGCCCCGGTGTAGCGGGGAAGCCTAGCACAGATACGCAGTATTTT
TRBV5-1	NA	TRBJ2-1	few	15	CASSSAEQFYNEQFF	TGCGCCAGCAGCTCGGCAGAACAGTTCTACAATGAGCAGTTCTTC
TRBV2	NA	TRBJ2-7	NA	11	CASSSRYEQYF	TGTGCCAGCAGTTCTCGGTACGAGCAGTACTTC
TRBV4-1	TRBD1	TRBJ2-7	few	15	CASSHPGTVPYEQYF	TGCGCCAGCAGCCATCCCGGGACAGTTCCCTACGAGCAGTACTTC
TRBV18	TRBD1	TRBJ1-4	NA	15	CASSPQGQSSEKLFF	TGTGCCAGCTCACCTCAGGGACAGTCGAGCGAAAAACTGTTTTTT
TRBV6-5	TRBD1	TRBJ1-5	few	15	CASSPGTGGFEPQHF	TGTGCCAGCAGCCCCGGGACAGGGGGATTCGAGCCCCAGCATTTT
TRBV5-1	TRBD2	TRBJ2-3	few	15	CASRPERGSTDTQYF	TGCGCCAGCAGACCCGAGCGGGGTAGCACAGATACGCAGTATTTT
TRBV7-8	TRBD1	TRBJ1-5	NA	12	CASSPQGQPQHF	TGTGCCAGCAGCCCACAGGGGCAGCCCCAGCATTTT
TRBV13	NA	TRBJ1-6	few	15	CASSSRGVSNSPLHF	TGTGCCAGCAGCTCGCGGGGGGTGAGTAATTCACCCCTCCACTTT
TRBV10-3	NA	TRBJ2-7	NA	14	CAISESTQSYEQYF	TGTGCCATCAGTGAGTCGACTCAGTCCTACGAGCAGTACTTC
TRBV6-6	TRBD1	TRBJ2-7	NA	15	CASSTGGTGAPVSNF	TGTGCCAGCAGTACCGGGGGGACAGGGGCCCCCGTATCGAACTTC
TRBV4-1	NA	TRBJ2-4	few	17	CASSQEGDAGAKNIQYF	TGCGCCAGCAGCCAAGAAGGAGATGCTGGGGCCAAAAACATTCAGTACTTC
TRBV10-1	NA	TRBJ2-3	few	18	CASSESIMGGEVLDTQYF	TGCGCCAGCAGTGAGTCGATAATGGGGGGCGAGGTCCTAGATACGCAGTATTTT
TRBV6-5	NA	TRBJ2-2	NA	15	CASSPSWSGTGELFF	TGTGCCAGCAGTCCCTCGTGGTCGGGCACCGGGGAGCTGTTTTTT
TRBV6-5	NA	TRBJ1-5	NA	13	CASSGEGRLAQHF	TGTGCCAGCAGTGGAGAGGGGCGTCTAGCCCAGCATTTT
TRBV28	NA	TRBJ2-4	few	15	CASSLADSRSHIQYF	TGTGCCAGCAGTTTAGCTGACAGTCGAAGTCACATTCAGTACTTC